This T cell receptor (beta chain) was obtained from a study of tumor-infiltrating lymphocytes in primary liver carcinoma. Total RNA (approximately 0.5 ug) served as template for TCR beta cDNA synthesis primed by a constant-region primer. ARM-PCR, slightly modified, supplied the TCR beta libraries through three nested multiplex PCR rounds. Primers for the first two PCR rounds were TRBV1-TRBV30 forward primers and a C-beta reverse primer (around 10 cycles per round). TCRdb analysed the multiplex PCR reads with MiXCR anew, one entry per CDR3 protein. The data hold some 20,000 distinct CDR3 sequences, with roughly 79% observed a single time. The trim removed 9 bases at V and 12 bases at J, leaving 7 bases unmatched. CDR3 length: 11 residues. Germline CDR1 MDHEN, CDR2 SYDVKM. Taking about 18-31 mg of unsorted bulk tissue, the authors co-extracted RNA and DNA.

Source material: liver tumor tissue from sampling region 4. The subset: tumor region T4, right-lateral pole. The genes are TRBV28 and TRBJ1-5, with TRBD1 matching over 8 bases. The clonotype comes from a woman between 25 and 40 years old with primary liver carcinoma and hepatitis B virus infection. In DNA, the CDR3 is TGTGCCAGTGTCTCCGGGACAGGCCAGCATTTT. Its protein is CASVSGTGQHF.